This T cell receptor beta chain emerged from a study of T cells in Graves' hyperthyroidism and ophthalmopathy. Amplification of TCR beta CDR3 regions was performed using RNA transcripts as template. A first-round RT-PCR of the TCR CDR3 used the HTBI primer set. TCRdb itself ran the multiplex PCR reads through MiXCR, one entry per CDR3 protein. The sample records 550,000 to 650,000 distinct CDR3 sequences, 14% being singletons. Trimming took 3 bases from V and 0 from J; bases not matched to a gene: 3. The CDR3 runs to 17 residues. Germline values: CDR1 SGHDN, CDR2 FVKESK. V usage is TRBV14 and J usage is TRBJ2-3, with 13 positions matching TRBD2. This sequence was found in a woman in her thirties or forties with Graves' hyperthyroidism. Sequenced input: blood. CDR3 DNA sequence: TGTGCCAGCAGCCAGGGACTAGCGGGGAGAAGCACAGATACGCAGTATTTT. This translates into CASSQGLAGRSTDTQYF.